The next 24 T cell receptor beta chains were all read from a single sample in a study of T cells in Graves' hyperthyroidism and ophthalmopathy. Regions amplified from RNA transcripts were the TCR beta CDR3 regions. A set of HTBI primers served as the primers for a first-round RT-PCR of the TCR CDR3. TCRdb re-called the multiplex PCR reads through MiXCR, storing one row per CDR3 protein. In the table there are about 640,000 distinct CDR3 sequences, less than 25% of which are singletons. The sequencing input was blood. The source is a man in his thirties or forties with Graves' ophthalmopathy.

V usage is TRBV28 and J usage is TRBJ1-1; a weak D match, TRBD1 (6 bases). From germline, CDR1 is MDHEN and CDR2 SYDVKM. The V gene lost 7 bases and the J gene lost 11 bases, with 20 bases spanning the gap. This CDR3 has 13 residues. The CDR3 loop reads CASTKSGARGAFF. CDR3 nucleotide sequence: TGTGCCAGCACTAAATCAGGGGCCAGAGGGGCTTTCTTT.

In its sample, this clonotype was seen many times. The chain combines TRBV28 with TRBJ2-5, with TRBD1 matching 9 bases. The length of the CDR3 is 15 residues. V lost 2 bases, J lost 5 bases, and 6 bases stayed unmatched. Germline CDR1 is MDHEN and CDR2 is SYDVKM. CDR3 sequence: CASSLGTGRGETQYF. The CDR3 DNA follows: TGTGCCAGCAGTTTAGGGACAGGGCGAGGGGAGACCCAGTACTTC.

The chain couples TRBV7-9 to TRBJ2-7, with D possibly matching TRBD1 (5 bases). CDR3 size: 18 residues. CDR1 SEHNR and CDR2 FQNEAQ come from the germline V gene (reference sequence). Trimming cost V 1 base and J 4 bases, with 23 bases left between them. The CDR3 here is CASSLVGLYKNASYEQYF. DNA of the CDR3: TGTGCCAGCAGCTTAGTGGGGCTTTACAAAAACGCAAGTTACGAGCAGTACTTC.

This clonotype was seen only a few times. This chain connects TRBV6-2 or TRBV6-3 to TRBJ1-1; D perhaps matches TRBD1 (6 bases). The germline V gene has CDR1 MNHEY and CDR2 SVGEGT. There are 15 residues in the CDR3. V was clipped by 0 bases and J by 0 bases, with 8 bases between them. CDR3 sequence (DNA): TGTGCCAGCAGTTACTCGGACAGAATGAACACTGAAGCTTTCTTT. It translates to CASSYSDRMNTEAFF.

The chain uses TRBV5-4 and TRBJ2-3; D gene unclear. Germline V gene data show CDR1 as SGHNT and CDR2 as YYREEE (reference sequence). The CDR3 contains 16 residues. The V end was cut by 5 bases, the J end by 4 bases, with 20 bases between. Here the CDR3 reads CASSPTVVGLADTQYF. The DNA for the CDR3 is TGTGCCAGCAGTCCTACGGTTGTTGGTTTGGCAGATACGCAGTATTTT.

This sequence joins TRBV20-1 and TRBJ1-2, with D maybe TRBD1 (6 bases). In germline, CDR1 is DFQATT, CDR2 SNEGSKA (reference sequence). Trimming shortened V by 0 bases and J by 1 base, and 15 bases separated the two germline ends. The CDR3 runs to 16 residues. CDR3 bases: TGCAGTGCTAGAGATGTTGTTACAGGGATTAACTATGGCTACACCTTC. It is translated as CSARDVVTGINYGYTF.

The chain couples TRBV7-6 to TRBJ2-3, with 8 bases aligning to TRBD2. The CDR3 consists of 15 residues. Germline assignment: CDR1 SGHVS and CDR2 FNYEAQ. Germline trimming cut 5 bases from V and 2 bases from J; bases unmatched to any gene: 6. The CDR3: CASSRNGGATDTQYF. The CDR3 region has the DNA TGTGCCAGCAGCCGTAACGGGGGGGCCACAGATACGCAGTATTTT.

This clonotype was counted at least ten times. The V call is TRBV11-2, the J call TRBJ2-7; TRBD2 matches at 10 bases. CDR3 size: 16 residues. The junction had 9 bases not matched to a gene; V was cut back by 5 bases and J by 2 bases. Germline V gene lookup returns CDR1 SGHAT and CDR2 FQNNGV. The CDR3 reads CASSAHELAGPYEQYF. As DNA, the CDR3 is TGTGCCAGCAGCGCCCATGAACTAGCGGGACCCTACGAGCAGTACTTC.

This clonotype was counted only a few times. The chain recombines TRBV10-3 with TRBJ2-1, with TRBD1 matching 7 bases. Germline trimming cut 9 bases from V and 5 bases from J; bases unmatched to any gene: 7. CDR1 ENHRY and CDR2 SYGVKD come from the germline V gene. There are 13 residues in the CDR3. The CDR3, as DNA: TGTGCCATTTTCCGGGACAGAAACAATGAGCAGTTCTTC. This gives the protein CAIFRDRNNEQFF.

This clonotype was counted only a few times. Here the CDR3 DNA reads TGCAGTGCTCCACGACAGGGGAAAGAGACCCAGTACTTC. Residues: CSAPRQGKETQYF. The chain combines TRBV20-1 with TRBJ2-5; the match to TRBD1 covers 8 bases. J lost 3 bases, V lost 5 bases, and 5 bases had no gene match. CDR3 length equals 13 residues. Germline CDR1 is DFQATT and CDR2 is SNEGSKA (reference sequence).

V gene TRBV6-4 combines with J gene TRBJ1-2; TRBD1 is a possible D gene (6 bases). The CDR3 length is 13 residues. Germline V gene data show CDR1 as MRHNA and CDR2 as SNTAGT. The V end was cut by 2 bases, the J end by 6 bases, with 10 bases between. For the CDR3, the DNA is TGTGCCAGCAGTGACGGGGGGCCAAATGGCTACACCTTC. Its protein product is CASSDGGPNGYTF.

CDR3 residues: CASSLVPGLDNEQFF. The CDR3, as DNA: TGCGCCAGCAGCCTAGTCCCCGGCCTTGACAATGAGCAGTTCTTC. V and J are TRBV4-1 and TRBJ2-1; D call uncertain. There are 15 residues in the CDR3. The V gene's germline CDR1 is MGHRA and CDR2 YSYEKL. V lost 4 bases and J 5 bases, leaving 15 bases between the germline ends.

This clonotype was detected only a few times. The chain links TRBV29-1 to TRBJ2-4; 9 bases match TRBD1. The germline V gene has CDR1 SQVTM and CDR2 ANQGSEA. The CDR3 is 17 amino acids. V lost 6 bases to trimming and J lost 0 bases; unmatched junction nucleotides: 12. This CDR3 reads CSVRQGVFGGAKNIQYF. CDR3 nucleotide sequence: TGCAGCGTCCGACAGGGGGTTTTTGGGGGAGCCAAAAACATTCAGTACTTC.

Points on this clonotype: This could be a read error, since a much larger clone is one nucleotide away. The chain has TRBV28 and TRBJ2-1; 10 nucleotides agree with TRBD2. This CDR3 has 16 residues. Looked up from germline, CDR1 is MDHEN and CDR2 is SYDVKM. J was trimmed by 0 bases and V by 5 bases; bases with no gene match: 4. CDR3 nucleotide sequence: TGTGCCAGCAGTCGGACTAGCGGAGACTCCTACAATGAGCAGTTCTTC. Its protein product is CASSRTSGDSYNEQFF.

This chain links TRBV29-1 with TRBJ2-2, with TRBD2 matching over 16 bases. The germline V gene has CDR1 SQVTM and CDR2 ANQGSEA. The CDR3 consists of 17 residues. V gave up 3 bases and J gave up 2 bases; unmatched junction bases: 3. The CDR3, as DNA: TGCAGCGTTGAGGGACTAGCGGGAGGGGTTAACACCGGGGAGCTGTTTTTT. Residues: CSVEGLAGGVNTGELFF.

This clonotype has just a few counts. The J gene is TRBJ1-1, the V gene TRBV6-1; D remains ambiguous. The CDR3 has 12 amino acids. CDR1 and CDR2 (germline): MNHNS, SASEGT. V was pared by 8 bases and J by 4 bases, with 11 bases between. The CDR3: CASGRLRTEAFF. For the CDR3, the DNA is TGTGCCAGCGGCCGACTTCGCACTGAAGCTTTCTTT.

This clonotype was seen just once. The J gene is TRBJ2-7, the V gene TRBV29-1; 8 nucleotides agree with TRBD2. This CDR3 is built from 14 residues. The ends lost 4 bases at V and 0 bases at J; junction bases unmatched: 5. Looked up from germline, CDR1 is SQVTM and CDR2 is ANQGSEA. The CDR3, as DNA: TGCAGCGTTGCGGGCGGGAGGAGCTCCTACGAGCAGTACTTC. Translated: CSVAGGRSSYEQYF.

There are many counts of this clonotype. V is TRBV11-2 and J is TRBJ2-1; TRBD1 is a possible D gene (6 bases). Germline V gives CDR1 SGHAT, CDR2 FQNNGV. V was cut by 6 bases and J by 1 base, with 10 bases left in between. The CDR3 totals 14 residues. CDR3 residues: CASRHDRSYNEQFF. The CDR3 DNA reads as TGTGCCAGCAGACATGACAGGTCCTACAATGAGCAGTTCTTC. The entire variable domain, with the rest obtained from reference TRBV11-2 and TRBJ2-1, is as follows: EAGVAQSPRYKIIEKRQSVAFWCNPISGHATLYWYQQILGQGPKLLIQFQNNGVVDDSQLPKDRFSAERLKGVDSTLKIQPAKLEDSAVYLCASRHDRSYNEQFFGPGTRLTVL.

The chain couples TRBV5-6 to TRBJ1-1; D gene uncertain. The CDR3 consists of 15 residues. The V gene's germline CDR1 is SGHDT and CDR2 YYEEEE. Trimming pared 4 bases from V and 0 bases from J, leaving 13 bases between. CDR3 residues: CASSPGFGLNTEAFF. The DNA of the CDR3 is TGTGCCAGCAGCCCGGGGTTCGGACTGAACACTGAAGCTTTCTTT.

V is TRBV7-6 and J is TRBJ2-1, with a possible D match to TRBD1 (6 bases). The CDR3 has 14 residues. The V gene lost 2 bases and the J gene lost 7 bases, with 12 bases spanning the gap. Germline CDR1 is SGHVS and CDR2 is FNYEAQ. As DNA, the CDR3 is TGTGCCAGCAGCTTACGGGCAGGGGTAAATGAGCAGTTCTTC. Translated: CASSLRAGVNEQFF.

This clonotype was detected a few times. Since a much larger clone is just one base distant, this may be a read error. The V and J genes are TRBV20-1 and TRBJ2-1; D unresolved. This CDR3 is 13 amino acids long. Germline CDR1 DFQATT, CDR2 SNEGSKA (reference sequence). CDR3 sequence: CSAPQSAYNGQFF. The CDR3 DNA follows: TGCAGTGCTCCTCAGTCCGCGTACAATGGGCAGTTCTTC.

This clonotype was counted a few times. The chain uses TRBV30 and TRBJ1-5; maybe TRBD1 (5 bases). Trimming took 0 bases from V and 7 from J, leaving 10 bases between them. The germline V gene encodes CDR1 GTSNPN and CDR2 SVGIG (reference sequence). The CDR3 totals 13 residues. DNA of the CDR3: TGTGCCTGGAGTGTAGGGGCGACCCAGCCCCAGCATTTT. Translated, it gives CAWSVGATQPQHF.

This clonotype has more than one count but fewer than ten. The J gene is TRBJ2-5, the V gene TRBV20-1; TRBD2 is a possible D gene (6 bases). From germline, CDR1 is DFQATT and CDR2 SNEGSKA (reference sequence). Trimming took off 7 bases at V and 5 bases at J, with 14 bases between the two ends. CDR3 length equals 12 residues. CDR3 in amino acids: CSEMASDETQYF. The CDR3 coding sequence is TGCAGTGAGATGGCTAGCGATGAGACCCAGTACTTC.

This clonotype was recorded a few times. V gene TRBV9 combines with J gene TRBJ2-3; D gene unclear. CDR3 length equals 14 residues. Deletions cut 3 bases from V and 0 bases from J, with 8 bases between. The germline gives CDR1 SGDLS, CDR2 YYNGEE. The CDR3 DNA follows: TGTGCCAGCAGCGGGCGGTCTAGCACAGATACGCAGTATTTT. Its translation: CASSGRSSTDTQYF.